The clone carrying this T cell receptor (beta chain) was observed many times. Its cognate antigen is unknown. Amplification of TCR beta CDR3 regions used RNA as the template. HTBI primers were used for first-round RT-PCR of the TCR CDR3. TCRdb fed the multiplex PCR reads into MiXCR, producing one record per CDR3 protein. The sample carries fewer than 400,000 distinct CDR3 sequences, about 15% recorded once. V lost 5 bases to trimming and J lost 1 base, with 8 bases between them. CDR3 length equals 13 residues. Germline V gives CDR1 SGHAT, CDR2 FQDESV (reference sequence). These data are taken from a study of T cells in Graves' hyperthyroidism and ophthalmopathy. Study results and limitations: Before onset, by a median of approximately 5.9 months, the model predicted ophthalmopathy.

This clonotype was sampled from a man aged 30 to 45 with Graves' hyperthyroidism. The J gene is TRBJ1-1, the V gene TRBV11-1; no firm D call. The sequenced sample was blood. The CDR3 nucleotides are TGTGCCAGCAGCCAAACGGGGAACACTGAAGCTTTCTTT. Protein: CASSQTGNTEAFF.